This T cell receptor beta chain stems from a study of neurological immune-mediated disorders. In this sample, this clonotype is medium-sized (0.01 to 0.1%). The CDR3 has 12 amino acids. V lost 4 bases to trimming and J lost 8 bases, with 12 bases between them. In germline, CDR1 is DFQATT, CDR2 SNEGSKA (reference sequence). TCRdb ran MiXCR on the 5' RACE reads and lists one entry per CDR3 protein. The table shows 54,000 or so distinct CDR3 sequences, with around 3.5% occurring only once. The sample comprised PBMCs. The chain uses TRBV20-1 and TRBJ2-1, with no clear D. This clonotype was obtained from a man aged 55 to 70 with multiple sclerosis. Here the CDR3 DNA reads TGCAGTGCTAAGACCCGGATGGATGAGCAGTTCTTC. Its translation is CSAKTRMDEQFF.